A selection of T cell receptor beta chains follows, all from one sample in a study of T-cell reconstitution after alpha-beta-depleted transplantation in children. MiXCR, run by TCRdb on the PCR reads, gives a single entry per CDR3 protein. This sample has about 980,000 distinct CDR3 sequences; roughly 31% occur once, and the top ten carry about 28%. Here the sequenced sample was PBMCs, mostly from graft donor cells, taken 360 days after TCRalphabeta/CD19-depleted stem cell transplant. All receptors come from a boy less than two years old who had a stem cell transplant for SCID, so the T cells may come from the graft donor. CDR3s include the opening cysteine and the closing phenylalanine or tryptophan. The D gene is left open where the match is weak. Size is omitted from some rows. Given values are once, few, many or a class for expanded clones.

d_gene | len | j_gene | v_gene | abundance | CDR3aa | CDR3nt
TRBD1 | 13 | TRBJ2-1 | TRBV5-1 | few | CASSFTGGNEQFF | TGCGCCAGCAGCTTTACAGGGGGGAATGAGCAGTTCTTC
TRBD2 | 15 | TRBJ2-1 | TRBV12-3/TRBV12-4 | NA | CASRPSGVSYNEQFF | TGTGCCAGCAGGCCTAGCGGGGTGTCCTACAATGAGCAGTTCTTC
TRBD2 | 16 | TRBJ2-1 | TRBV5-1 | NA | CASSYSGTSSYNEQFF | TGCGCCAGCAGCTATTCCGGGACTAGCTCCTACAATGAGCAGTTCTTC
TRBD2 | 13 | TRBJ2-1 | TRBV7-9 | few | CASSWTSRDEQFF | TGTGCCAGCAGCTGGACTAGCAGAGATGAGCAGTTCTTC
NA | 12 | TRBJ2-1 | TRBV20-1 | NA | CSAASEQLRQFF | TGCAGTGCCGCAAGCGAACAGTTAAGGCAGTTCTTC
NA | 15 | TRBJ2-7 | TRBV18 | NA | CASSPPVWDPYEQYF | TGTGCCAGCTCACCACCGGTGTGGGATCCCTACGAGCAGTACTTC
TRBD2 | 15 | TRBJ2-1 | TRBV3-1 | NA | CASSPLAVTYNEQFF | TGTGCCAGCAGCCCACTAGCGGTTACCTACAATGAGCAGTTCTTC
TRBD1 | 15 | TRBJ1-6 | TRBV20-1 | NA | CSATGTGSYNSPLHF | TGCAGTGCTACTGGGACAGGGTCCTATAATTCACCCCTCCACTTT
NA | 16 | TRBJ1-1 | TRBV6-2/TRBV6-3 | NA | CASSYGGAGRRTEAFF | TGTGCCAGCAGTTACGGGGGCGCCGGCCGTCGGACTGAAGCTTTCTTT
TRBD2 | 16 | TRBJ2-3 | TRBV20-1 | NA | CSALPGTSGGGDTQYF | TGCAGTGCTCTACCCGGGACTAGCGGAGGTGGGGATACGCAGTATTTT
TRBD2 | 14 | TRBJ2-5 | TRBV29-1 | NA | CSVVAWRGEETQYF | TGCAGCGTTGTGGCTTGGCGGGGGGAAGAGACCCAGTACTTC
TRBD1 | 13 | TRBJ1-4 | TRBV20-1 | NA | CSAKGAWWEKLFF | TGCAGTGCTAAGGGGGCGTGGTGGGAAAAACTGTTTTTT
TRBD2 | 17 | TRBJ2-2 | TRBV9 | few | CASSGFSGGGSNGELFF | TGTGCCAGCAGCGGATTTAGCGGGGGGGGCTCCAACGGGGAGCTGTTTTTT
TRBD2 | 16 | TRBJ2-5 | TRBV28 | many | CASSLVGLADQETQYF | TGTGCCAGCAGTTTAGTAGGACTAGCGGATCAAGAGACCCAGTACTTC
NA | 15 | TRBJ2-2 | TRBV5-5 | NA | CASSLGPSKAGELFF | TGTGCCAGCAGCTTGGGGCCTTCGAAGGCCGGGGAGCTGTTTTTT
NA | 14 | TRBJ1-1 | TRBV20-1 | few | CSASTGPGGTEAFF | TGCAGTGCTAGTACAGGGCCTGGTGGCACTGAAGCTTTCTTT
TRBD1 | 15 | TRBJ2-5 | TRBV6-1 | NA | CASRRDRGPLETQYF | TGTGCCAGCAGGCGGGACAGGGGGCCGTTGGAGACCCAGTACTTC
NA | 14 | TRBJ1-1 | TRBV6-5 | once | CASSYQGANTEAFF | TGTGCCAGCAGTTATCAGGGCGCGAACACTGAAGCTTTCTTT
NA | 16 | TRBJ2-2 | TRBV5-6 | NA | CASSFQSRGNTGELFF | TGTGCCAGCAGCTTTCAGAGTAGGGGTAACACCGGGGAGCTGTTTTTT
NA | 14 | TRBJ2-5 | TRBV2 | NA | CASSAGRGQETQYF | TGTGCCAGCAGTGCTGGGCGGGGCCAAGAGACCCAGTACTTC
NA | 15 | TRBJ2-3 | TRBV5-5 | few | CASSSPVRGPQTQYF | TGTGCCAGCAGCTCCCCCGTGCGGGGGCCGCAAACGCAGTATTTT
TRBD1 | 16 | TRBJ2-7 | TRBV27 | few | CASSISQGESSYEQYF | TGTGCCAGCAGCATCTCACAGGGGGAGAGCTCCTACGAGCAGTACTTC
NA | 14 | TRBJ1-1 | TRBV11-2 | NA | CASSLGSGTTEAFF | TGTGCCAGCAGCTTAGGGTCAGGGACCACTGAAGCTTTCTTT
NA | 12 | TRBJ2-7 | TRBV20-1 | few | CSARRDSYEQYF | TGCAGTGCTAGAAGGGACTCCTACGAGCAGTACTTC